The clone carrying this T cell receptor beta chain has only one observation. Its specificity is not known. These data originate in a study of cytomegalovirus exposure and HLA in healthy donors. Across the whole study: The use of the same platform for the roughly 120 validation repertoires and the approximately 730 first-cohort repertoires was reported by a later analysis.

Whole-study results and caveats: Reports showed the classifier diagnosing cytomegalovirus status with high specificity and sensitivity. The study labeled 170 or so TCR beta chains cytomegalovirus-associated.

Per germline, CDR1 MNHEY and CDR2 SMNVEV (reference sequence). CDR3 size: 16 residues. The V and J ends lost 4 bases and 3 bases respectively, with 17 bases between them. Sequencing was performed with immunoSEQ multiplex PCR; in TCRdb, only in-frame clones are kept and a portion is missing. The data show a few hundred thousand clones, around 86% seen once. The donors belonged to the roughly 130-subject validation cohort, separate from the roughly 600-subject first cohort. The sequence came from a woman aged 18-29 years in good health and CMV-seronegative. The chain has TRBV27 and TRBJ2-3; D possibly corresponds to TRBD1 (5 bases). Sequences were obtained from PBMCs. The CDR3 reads CASSSFGQGRTDTQYF. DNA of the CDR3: TGTGCCAGCAGTTCATTTGGGCAGGGTAGGACAGATACGCAGTATTTT.